This T cell receptor (beta chain) appears in the sequencing data of a study of cytomegalovirus exposure and HLA in healthy donors. The PCR made use of 60 Vbeta and 13 Jbeta primers. Assay used: immunoSEQ multiplex PCR; TCRdb lists only in-frame clones, some missing. The sample yields roughly 200,000 clones, around 76% seen once. About this clone: The antigen remains undetermined.

Overall study results and limits: Later on, a genetic analysis was performed. It linked a missense variant in DCLRE1C with V- and J-gene trimming of TCR beta. A later analysis found TCR association rates differed by HLA locus, highest for DRB1 and lowest for HLA-C.

Unrecorded immune exposures were likely, despite nominal health at sampling. Germline-derived CDR1 and CDR2 are MNHEY and SVGAGI. Trimming stripped 6 bases from V and 6 bases from J, with 6 bases between. The CDR3 is 11 amino acids. This sequence was found in a man aged 18 to 29 in good health and CMV-seronegative. V and J are TRBV6-5 and TRBJ1-5, with D possibly TRBD1 on 5 matching bases. Sequencing used PBMCs. The CDR3 protein is CASSDSQPQHF. CDR3 nucleotide sequence: TGTGCCAGCAGCGACAGTCAGCCCCAGCATTTT.